The rows below give T cell receptor beta chains drawn from one sample of a study of T cell responses to AZD1222 COVID-19 vaccine. This table comes from immunoSEQ multiplex PCR, and its TCRdb copy is limited to in-frame clones, with some not included. The sample yields fewer than 150,000 clones, roughly 90% seen once. The sequences come from peripheral blood, collected on day 0 of AZD1222 vaccination. These receptors all come from an adult in good health. CDR3s include the opening cysteine and the closing phenylalanine or tryptophan. D genes are given only for firm matches. Clone sizes are given selectively: once, few, many, or a class where the clone is expanded.

-	TRBJ2-1	TRBV9	TRBD2	CASSVGVTAGLYNEQFF	TGTGCCAGCAGCGTAGGAGTAACAGCGGGGCTCTACAATGAGCAGTTCTTC
-	TRBJ1-1	TRBV19	-	CASSILGGGAKGAEAFF	TGTGCCAGTAGTATATTAGGTGGGGGGGCGAAGGGCGCTGAAGCTTTCTTT
-	TRBJ1-5	TRBV5-6	-	CASSLARTGSNQPQHF	TGTGCCAGCAGCTTGGCACGCACCGGGTCGAATCAGCCCCAGCATTTT
-	TRBJ2-1	TRBV5-1	TRBD1	CASSTGTGSYNEQFF	TGCGCCAGCAGCACCGGGACAGGAAGTTACAATGAGCAGTTCTTC
once	TRBJ1-1	TRBV5-6	-	CASSWGRTEAFF	TGTGCCAGCAGTTGGGGGAGGACTGAAGCTTTCTTT
once	TRBJ1-5	TRBV6-5	TRBD1	CASRKDRGNQPQHF	TGTGCCAGCAGAAAAGACAGGGGTAATCAGCCCCAGCATTTT
-	TRBJ2-1	TRBV5-1	TRBD2	CASSSGTSGRAVDEQFF	TGCGCCAGCAGCTCAGGGACTAGCGGGAGGGCCGTAGATGAGCAGTTCTTC
-	TRBJ1-1	TRBV19	-	CASSIDAYTEAFF	TGTGCCAGTAGTATAGATGCCTACACTGAAGCTTTCTTT
-	TRBJ1-3	TRBV28	-	CASSLGSSGNTIYF	TGTGCCAGCAGTTTAGGCAGCTCTGGAAACACCATATATTTT
-	TRBJ1-2	TRBV2	-	CASGQRLISGYTF	TGTGCCAGCGGGCAGCGTTTGATTAGTGGCTACACCTTC
-	TRBJ1-2	TRBV5-1	TRBD1	CASSKDRGEGSYTF	TGCGCCAGCAGCAAAGACAGGGGTGAGGGAAGCTACACCTTC
-	TRBJ1-2	TRBV20-1	-	CSASLGGINYGYTF	TGCAGTGCTAGTTTAGGGGGTATCAACTATGGCTACACCTTC
-	TRBJ2-1	TRBV19	TRBD2	CASSRTSGNSYNEQFF	TGTGCCAGTAGCCGGACTAGCGGGAATTCCTACAATGAGCAGTTCTTC
once	TRBJ2-6	TRBV19	-	CASSIRLGGSIVSGANVLTF	TGTGCCAGTAGTATACGTCTGGGAGGCTCCATTGTATCTGGGGCCAACGTCCTGACTTTC
-	TRBJ1-1	TRBV11-2	-	CASSSRVLTGNTEAFF	TGTGCCAGCAGCTCAAGGGTCTTGACAGGGAACACTGAAGCTTTCTTT
-	TRBJ1-1	TRBV4-3	-	CASSQGESGTEAFF	TGCGCCAGCAGCCAAGGCGAGTCGGGCACTGAAGCTTTCTTT
-	TRBJ2-7	TRBV7-8	-	CASSLELSGREGEQYF	TGTGCCAGCAGCTTAGAACTGTCCGGGCGGGAAGGCGAGCAGTACTTC
-	TRBJ2-7	TRBV2	-	CASSGDRIPYEQYF	TGTGCCAGCAGTGGGGACCGCATTCCCTACGAGCAGTACTTC
-	TRBJ1-2	TRBV6-1	-	CASSENSRKGFKGYTF	TGTGCCAGCAGTGAAAATTCGAGAAAGGGATTTAAGGGCTACACCTTC
-	TRBJ2-7	TRBV27	-	CASSLSADTYEQYF	TGTGCCAGCAGTTTATCGGCAGACACCTACGAGCAGTACTTC
once	TRBJ1-4	TRBV3-1/TRBV3-2	-	CASSQGVTNEKLFF	TGTGCCAGCAGCCAAGGTGTAACTAATGAAAAACTGTTTTTT
-	TRBJ1-5	TRBV5-5	-	CASSLEPGVQPQHF	TGTGCCAGCAGCTTGGAACCAGGGGTTCAGCCCCAGCATTTT
-	TRBJ2-7	TRBV3-1/TRBV3-2	TRBD2	CASSRTSGRDEQYF	TGTGCCAGCAGCCGGACTAGCGGGAGAGACGAGCAGTACTTC
-	TRBJ2-7	TRBV4-1	-	CASSQSLTSGFYEQYF	TGCGCCAGCAGCCAATCACTTACGTCGGGGTTCTACGAGCAGTACTTC
-	TRBJ1-2	TRBV7-9	-	CASSFPTPPGGYTF	TGTGCCAGCAGCTTTCCGACCCCCCCGGGCGGCTACACCTTC
-	TRBJ2-7	TRBV11-2	TRBD2	CASSPYLAGVYEQYF	TGTGCCAGCAGCCCCTACCTAGCGGGAGTGTACGAGCAGTACTTC
-	TRBJ1-2	TRBV14	TRBD1	CASSPWTGRLNYGYTF	TGTGCCAGCAGCCCCTGGACAGGGAGACTTAACTATGGCTACACCTTC